This is a list of T cell receptor beta chains from one sample in a study of shared clonotypes between healthy human individuals. The assay was immunoSEQ multiplex PCR, and TCRdb's table has in-frame clones only and misses some. This sample has approximately 980,000 clones, with about 80% found just once. Sequencing input: memory CD4+ T cells sorted from blood. These receptors were taken from a young man in good health. CDR3s include the opening cysteine and the closing phenylalanine or tryptophan. A D gene is named only where the DNA matches it firmly. For some rows the clone size is stated as once, few or many, or as a class when expanded; others skip it.

size	V	D	J	DNA	CDR3
few	TRBV6-6	NA	TRBJ1-2	TGTGCCAGCACTGGGGGGGGAGGCTACACCTTC	CASTGGGGYTF
NA	TRBV5-6	NA	TRBJ2-2	TGTGCCAGCAGCCCCGCAGGGGGGATCGGGGAGCTGTTTTTT	CASSPAGGIGELFF
NA	TRBV10-1	NA	TRBJ1-1	TGCGCCAGCAGTGACAGACAGTCCACTGAAGCTTTCTTT	CASSDRQSTEAFF
once	TRBV28	TRBD2	TRBJ2-1	TGTGCCAGCAGTCGAGGCGGGGGGGGCGCCTCCTACAATGAGCAGTTCTTC	CASSRGGGGASYNEQFF
NA	TRBV2	NA	TRBJ2-7	TGTGCCAGCAGTGAAGCGCTTCGGTCACAGTACTTC	CASSEALRSQYF
NA	TRBV6-4	NA	TRBJ1-4	TGTGCCAGCAGTGACCCCCGTGTGGGCGCAACTAATGAAAAACTGTTTTTT	CASSDPRVGATNEKLFF
NA	TRBV10-1	NA	TRBJ1-5	TGCGCCAGCTCCACAGGGTTTAATCAGCCCCAGCATTTT	CASSTGFNQPQHF
NA	TRBV28	TRBD1	TRBJ1-6	TGTGCCACCAGAGGGGGCCCCTATAATTCACCCCTCCACTTT	CATRGGPYNSPLHF
NA	TRBV7-2	TRBD1	TRBJ1-2	TGTGCCAGCAGCTCGGGGACAGGGCGCAACTATGGCTACACCTTC	CASSSGTGRNYGYTF
NA	TRBV4-1	NA	TRBJ2-6	TGCGCCAGCAGCCAAGAGCCAGGGGTCTTCTCTGGGGCCAACGTCCTGACTTTC	CASSQEPGVFSGANVLTF
NA	TRBV2	NA	TRBJ1-2	TGTGCCACTAACGGGGTCGGTGGTCTCGACTATGGCTACACCTTC	CATNGVGGLDYGYTF
NA	TRBV2	NA	TRBJ1-1	TGTGCCAGCAAAAGAATGGAACAGGGCGACACTGAAGCTTTCTTT	CASKRMEQGDTEAFF
many	TRBV2	TRBD1	TRBJ1-5	TGTGCCAGCAGGTCCGGGACAGGGGGCTCTAAAAGCAATCAGCCCCAGCATTTT	CASRSGTGGSKSNQPQHF
NA	TRBV6-1	NA	TRBJ1-3	TGTGCCAGCAGGAGGGACAACTCTGGAAACACCATATATTTT	CASRRDNSGNTIYF
few	TRBV5-4	NA	TRBJ2-3	TGTGCCAGCAGCGCTAGCGGCACAGATACGCAGTATTTT	CASSASGTDTQYF
once	TRBV11-2	NA	TRBJ1-6	TGTGCCAGCAGCCCCCAGGGAAACTCCTATAATTCACCCCTCCACTTT	CASSPQGNSYNSPLHF
NA	TRBV30	TRBD2	TRBJ2-1	TGTGCCTGCCAAGCGGAGCGGGAGGGCCGCTATGAGCAGTTCTTC	CACQAEREGRYEQFF
NA	TRBV10-2	TRBD2	TRBJ2-7	TGCGCCAGCAGTCCTATAGCGGGAGGCCTCTCCTACGAGCAGTACTTC	CASSPIAGGLSYEQYF
NA	TRBV7-9	NA	TRBJ1-4	TGTGCCAGCAGCTTCTCGACAGCTCCTAATGAAAAACTGTTTTTT	CASSFSTAPNEKLFF
NA	TRBV2	NA	TRBJ1-2	TGTGCCAGCAGGGTCGGGCGGAACTATGGCTACACCTTC	CASRVGRNYGYTF
NA	TRBV28	NA	TRBJ2-7	TGTGCCAGCAGTCTAGGGCGTGAGCAGTACTTC	CASSLGREQYF
NA	TRBV6-5	NA	TRBJ2-7	TGTGCCAGCAGTTACTCGGTTTACAACGAGCAGTACTTC	CASSYSVYNEQYF
once	TRBV5-6	NA	TRBJ1-6	TGTGCCAGCAGCTCTATGAAGGTCGATAATTCACCCCTCCACTTT	CASSSMKVDNSPLHF
NA	TRBV4-2	TRBD2	TRBJ2-7	TGTGCCAGCAGCCAAGATCTCCCCAGCGGGGTCTACGAGCAGTACTTC	CASSQDLPSGVYEQYF
NA	TRBV21-1	NA	TRBJ2-7	TGTGCCAGCCCGGTTTACGAGCAGTACTTC	CASPVYEQYF
NA	TRBV10-3	NA	TRBJ1-1	TGTGCCATCAGTGAGTCGGGGGGCTCGAACACTGAAGCTTTCTTT	CAISESGGSNTEAFF
NA	TRBV2	TRBD1	TRBJ1-5	TGTGCCAGCACGGGACAGGAGTTTTGGAGCAATCAGCCCCAGCATTTT	CASTGQEFWSNQPQHF
few	TRBV2	TRBD1	TRBJ1-6	TGTGCCAGCAAGCCAACAGGGGATAATTCACCCCTCCACTTT	CASKPTGDNSPLHF
NA	TRBV9	TRBD1	TRBJ1-6	TGTGCCAGCAGCGACGGACAGGGGCGGGGGTCACCCCTCCACTTT	CASSDGQGRGSPLHF
NA	TRBV10-3	TRBD2	TRBJ2-1	TGTGCCATCAGGGTATCAACGGGACTACTCTTCGGTGAGCAGTTCTTC	CAIRVSTGLLFGEQFF
once	TRBV7-9	NA	TRBJ2-1	TGTGCCAGCAGCTTGGTGAATGAGCAGTTCTTC	CASSLVNEQFF
once	TRBV11-2	NA	TRBJ1-1	TGTGCCAGCACCACATCAGGTTTAATGAACACTGAAGCTTTCTTT	CASTTSGLMNTEAFF
few	TRBV6-5	NA	TRBJ2-2	TGTGCCAGCAGTTCCCCCCGACTCAGCACCGGGGAGCTGTTTTTT	CASSSPRLSTGELFF
NA	TRBV18	NA	TRBJ2-3	TGTGCCAGCTCACCCGCCTTTATTTTGGGCACAGATACGCAGTATTTT	CASSPAFILGTDTQYF
NA	TRBV27	NA	TRBJ2-1	TGTGCCAGCAGTTTATTTGGGCGGGAGCAGTTCTTC	CASSLFGREQFF
NA	TRBV5-4	NA	TRBJ2-3	TGTGCCGCGAAGGGGGGACCCACTAGCACAGATACGCAGTATTTT	CAAKGGPTSTDTQYF
NA	TRBV2	TRBD1	TRBJ2-2	TGTGCCAGCAGCAGAGACAGGGTTGGCGGGGAGCTGTTTTTT	CASSRDRVGGELFF
NA	TRBV6-5	NA	TRBJ2-7	TGTGCCAGCAGTACTTCCTCCGCCTACGAGCAGTACTTC	CASSTSSAYEQYF
NA	TRBV7-8	TRBD2	TRBJ2-7	TGTGCCAGCACCAAGCGGGGGGACTCCTACGAGCAGTACTTC	CASTKRGDSYEQYF
many	TRBV29-1	NA	TRBJ1-2	TGCAGCGTTGAAGTGGGCAGCTACACCTTC	CSVEVGSYTF
once	TRBV7-9	NA	TRBJ2-3	TGTGCCAGCAGCTCGGAGGGTTTTGGTACGCAGTATTTT	CASSSEGFGTQYF
few	TRBV9	TRBD2	TRBJ2-7	TGTGCCAGCAGCGTAGGAGCGGGAGGGTCCTACGAGCAGTACTTC	CASSVGAGGSYEQYF
NA	TRBV4-2	NA	TRBJ1-3	TGTGCCAGCAGCCAAGGAGAGAATACCGCTGGGGGAAACACCATATATTTT	CASSQGENTAGGNTIYF